In this sample, the clone carrying this T cell receptor (beta chain) turned up a few times. What it binds is not known. Library preparation for TCR beta used quantitative 5'-RACE with molecular barcodes. TCRdb analysed the 5' RACE reads with MiXCR anew, one entry per CDR3 protein. The profile shows tens of thousands of distinct CDR3 sequences, more than 25% of them singletons. The data originate from a study of CD8 T cells in ankylosing spondylitis. Study-wide results and limits: Matched ankylosing spondylitis synovial fluid reportedly contained a significantly enriched population of disease-linked clones. Disease-linked clones proved CD8+ and comparatively uncommon in peripheral blood. Made up of roughly 8 highly homologous variants, a TCR beta motif appeared characteristic of ankylosing spondylitis blood.

The receptor comes from a male donor with ankylosing spondylitis or in good health (not recorded which). Sequencing input: blood, either unsorted or a sorted T cell fraction (not recorded which).

The DNA for the CDR3 is TGTGCCAGCAGCGCCGGGGACTATGGCTACACCTTC. This translates into CASSAGDYGYTF. The rearrangement links TRBV7-6 to TRBJ1-2, with no clear D. With 5 bases removed from V and 3 bases from J, the gap between germline ends came to 7 bases. From germline, CDR1 is SGHVS and CDR2 FNYEAQ. This CDR3 has 12 residues.